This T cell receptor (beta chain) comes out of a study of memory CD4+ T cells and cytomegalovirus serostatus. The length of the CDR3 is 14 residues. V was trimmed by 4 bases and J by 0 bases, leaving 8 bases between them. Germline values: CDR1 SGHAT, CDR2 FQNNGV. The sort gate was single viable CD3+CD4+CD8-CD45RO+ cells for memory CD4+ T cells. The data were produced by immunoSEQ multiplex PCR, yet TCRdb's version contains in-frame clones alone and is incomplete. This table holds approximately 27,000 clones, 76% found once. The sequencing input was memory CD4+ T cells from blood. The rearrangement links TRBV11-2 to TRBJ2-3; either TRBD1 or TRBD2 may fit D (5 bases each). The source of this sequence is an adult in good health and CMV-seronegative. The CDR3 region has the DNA TGTGCCAGCAGCTCGGGACCCAGCACAGATACGCAGTATTTT. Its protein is CASSSGPSTDTQYF.